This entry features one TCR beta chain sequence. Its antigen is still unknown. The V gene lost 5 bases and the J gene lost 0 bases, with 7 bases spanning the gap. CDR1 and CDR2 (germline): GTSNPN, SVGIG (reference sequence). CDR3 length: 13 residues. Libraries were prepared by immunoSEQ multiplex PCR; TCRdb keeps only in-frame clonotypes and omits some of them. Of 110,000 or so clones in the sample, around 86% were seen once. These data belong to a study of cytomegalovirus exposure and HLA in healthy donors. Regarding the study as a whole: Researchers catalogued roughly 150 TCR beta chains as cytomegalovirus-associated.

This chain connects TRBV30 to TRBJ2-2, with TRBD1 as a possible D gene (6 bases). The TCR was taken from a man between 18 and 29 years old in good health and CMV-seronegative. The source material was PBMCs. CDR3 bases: TGTGCCTGGGGGGACACGAACACCGGGGAGCTGTTTTTT. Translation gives CAWGDTNTGELFF. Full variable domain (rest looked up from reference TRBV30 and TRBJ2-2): SQTIHQWPATLVQPVGSPLSLECTVEGTSNPNLYWYRQAAGRGLQLLFYSVGIGQISSEVPQNLSASRPQDRQFILSSKKLLLSDSGFYLCAWGDTNTGELFFGEGSRLTVL.